A selection of T cell receptor beta chains follows, all from one sample in a study of blood T cell repertoires in COVID-19. Generated by immunoSEQ multiplex PCR, the TCRdb table keeps only in-frame clones and is missing some. The data contain approximately 37,000 clones, approximately 86% of them singletons. Sequenced: peripheral blood. The receptors here all came from a man aged 35 to 55 with active COVID-19. CDR3s include the opening cysteine and the closing phenylalanine or tryptophan. The order of the fields is clone size, V gene, D gene, J gene, CDR3 DNA, CDR3 protein. D genes are given only for firm matches. Size values are once, few and many counts, or a class for expanded clones, and some rows have none.

NA,TRBV4-2,NA,TRBJ2-1,TGTGCCAGCAGCCAAGGGCAGGGGCGTTATGAGCAGTTCTTC,CASSQGQGRYEQFF
NA,TRBV9,NA,TRBJ1-2,TGTGCCAGCAGCGTAGTCCCGGGGGCTAACTATGGCTACACCTTC,CASSVVPGANYGYTF
NA,TRBV28,NA,TRBJ1-3,TGTGCCAGCAGTTTACCCCACGGAGTGGGAAACACCATATATTTT,CASSLPHGVGNTIYF
NA,TRBV6-1,TRBD1,TRBJ1-5,TGTGCCAGCAGTGAGGGACAGGGTATTCGGAATCAGCCCCAGCATTTT,CASSEGQGIRNQPQHF
NA,TRBV5-4,NA,TRBJ1-2,TGTGCCAGCAGCATAGGGACAAGATATGGCTACACCTTC,CASSIGTRYGYTF
few,TRBV5-1,NA,TRBJ1-3,TGCGCCAGCAGCTTGTATGGCAACTCTGGAAACACCATATATTTT,CASSLYGNSGNTIYF
NA,TRBV24-1,NA,TRBJ2-5,TGTGCCACCGGAGGAATGGAGGGTTCGGGAGAGACCCAGTACTTC,CATGGMEGSGETQYF
NA,TRBV7-2,NA,TRBJ1-5,TGTGCCAGCAGCTCAGGGGTTTGGAGCAATCAGCCCCAGCATTTT,CASSSGVWSNQPQHF
NA,TRBV30,NA,TRBJ1-5,TGTGCCTGGAGTTACCCACCCCAGAAGGACAGTGTCTATAGCAATCAGCCCCAGCATTTT,CAWSYPPQKDSVYSNQPQHF
NA,TRBV6-4,TRBD2,TRBJ2-1,TGTGCCAGCAGTGACTCTAGCGGGTCCTACAATGAGCAGTTCTTC,CASSDSSGSYNEQFF
NA,TRBV18,TRBD2,TRBJ2-7,TGTGCCAGCTCACCTCAGGGACTAGCGAGGGAGCAGTACTTC,CASSPQGLAREQYF
NA,TRBV19,NA,TRBJ2-3,TGTGCCACCCGGGAAAGGCTTGGCACAGATACGCAGTATTTT,CATRERLGTDTQYF
NA,TRBV6-1,TRBD1,TRBJ2-7,TGTGCCAGCAGTGCTACAGGGGGCGATCCCACCTACGAGCAGTACTTC,CASSATGGDPTYEQYF
NA,TRBV2,NA,TRBJ2-7,TGTGCCAGCAGCCCCCGGCCCGACAGTTTCTCCTACGAGCAGTACTTC,CASSPRPDSFSYEQYF
NA,TRBV9,NA,TRBJ2-1,TGTGCCAGCAGGGCCTGGGGCGGGGTATACAATGAGCAGTTCTTC,CASRAWGGVYNEQFF
few,TRBV7-9,NA,TRBJ2-7,TGTGCCAGCAGCCCCGGAGTAAGATACGAGCAGTACTTC,CASSPGVRYEQYF
once,TRBV18,TRBD1,TRBJ1-2,TGTGCCAGCTCACCATCCGGGACAGAATATGGCTACACCTTC,CASSPSGTEYGYTF
few,TRBV7-9,NA,TRBJ1-1,TGTGCCAGCAGCTTACAGCGGGACACTGAAGCTTTCTTT,CASSLQRDTEAFF
NA,TRBV3-1/TRBV3-2,NA,TRBJ2-1,TGTGCCAGCAGTTTGAGCTCCTACAATGAGCAGTTCTTC,CASSLSSYNEQFF
NA,TRBV28,NA,TRBJ2-3,TGTGCCAGCAGCACCAGCTTTTTCACAGGCAGAAATTATACGCAGTATTTT,CASSTSFFTGRNYTQYF
NA,TRBV5-1,TRBD1,TRBJ1-6,TGCGCCAGCAGCTGGGGACAGGGGTTAGAATCACCCCTCCACTTT,CASSWGQGLESPLHF
NA,TRBV3-1/TRBV3-2,TRBD2,TRBJ2-7,TGTGCCAGCGCCGCTAGCGGGAGGGAGGTTAGGCAGTACTTC,CASAASGREVRQYF
once,TRBV7-3,TRBD2,TRBJ2-1,TGTGCCAGCAGCTTCGAGGGGACTAGCGGGAGTCATGAGCAGTTCTTC,CASSFEGTSGSHEQFF
NA,TRBV2,TRBD2,TRBJ2-7,TGTGCCAGCATCCTAGCGGGAGGATCCGAGCAGTACTTC,CASILAGGSEQYF
NA,TRBV19,NA,TRBJ2-3,TGTGCCAGTAGTCCCCGTGGTCAGGCAGGTGAAGATACGCAGTATTTT,CASSPRGQAGEDTQYF
once,TRBV6-5,TRBD2,TRBJ2-7,TGTGCCAGCAGTTATGGGACTACCTACGAGCAGTACTTC,CASSYGTTYEQYF
NA,TRBV7-2,TRBD2,TRBJ2-7,TGTGCCAGCAGCTTAAGAGCGGGAGGGACCGAGCAGTACTTC,CASSLRAGGTEQYF
few,TRBV28,NA,TRBJ1-5,TGTGCCAGCAGTTCCATAGGAAGGGGTATGGGACAGCCCCAGCATTTT,CASSSIGRGMGQPQHF
once,TRBV5-6,TRBD1,TRBJ2-1,TGTGCCAGCAGCTATGGATGGGACAGGGACTACAATGAGCAGTTCTTC,CASSYGWDRDYNEQFF
NA,TRBV7-2,TRBD2,TRBJ2-1,TGTGCCAGCAGTTTACCATCTTGGTCTAGCGGGAGGGGAGATGAGCAGTTCTTC,CASSLPSWSSGRGDEQFF
few,TRBV4-1,TRBD1,TRBJ1-2,TGCGCCAGCAGCCAAGCCGCAGGGGGATGGGAGTATGGCTACACCTTC,CASSQAAGGWEYGYTF
NA,TRBV28,NA,TRBJ2-7,TGTGCCAGCAGTGGGGACACTTTAGGGCAGTACTTC,CASSGDTLGQYF
NA,TRBV6-5,NA,TRBJ1-2,TGTGCCAGCAGTAGCTACAGGGATGGCTACACCTTC,CASSSYRDGYTF
NA,TRBV5-6,TRBD2,TRBJ2-1,TGTGCCAGCAGCCGTGGTAGCGGGAGGGCCTTCAATGAGCAGTTCTTC,CASSRGSGRAFNEQFF
few,TRBV28,NA,TRBJ2-3,TGTGCCAGCAGTCCGCCTGCCTCCGCGCCTAGCACAGATACGCAGTATTTT,CASSPPASAPSTDTQYF
NA,TRBV28,TRBD1,TRBJ2-3,TGTGCCAGCAGTTCCTCAACAGGGGGCGCGAAGGCAGATACGCAGTATTTT,CASSSSTGGAKADTQYF
NA,TRBV7-8,TRBD1,TRBJ1-5,TGTGCCAGCAGCCCCCGTGGGGGGACAGTAAATCAGCCCCAGCATTTT,CASSPRGGTVNQPQHF
NA,TRBV11-2,NA,TRBJ2-3,TGTGCCAGCAGCTTAGGCTGGGGATTTGGGGAGTCAGATACGCAGTATTTT,CASSLGWGFGESDTQYF
NA,TRBV29-1,NA,TRBJ2-7,TGCAGCGTCCCGCTAGGTTACGAGCAGTACTTC,CSVPLGYEQYF
NA,TRBV5-1,TRBD1,TRBJ1-1,TGCGCCAGCAGCACGCAGACAGGGGACACTGAAGCTTTCTTT,CASSTQTGDTEAFF
NA,TRBV12-3/TRBV12-4,NA,TRBJ2-7,TGTGCCAGCAGTCGGGATTTCTACGAGCAGTACTTC,CASSRDFYEQYF
once,TRBV5-1,TRBD1,TRBJ1-4,TGCGCCAGCAGCGGCGGACAGGGTTCAACTAATGAAAAACTGTTTTTT,CASSGGQGSTNEKLFF
NA,TRBV28,NA,TRBJ1-1,TGTGCCAGCACCAAACAGATTAACACTGAAGCTTTCTTT,CASTKQINTEAFF
NA,TRBV5-1,NA,TRBJ2-1,TGCGCCAGCAGCCTTCTAAGGAGGGGTGTGATGGATGAGCAGTTCTTC,CASSLLRRGVMDEQFF